The source of this TCR beta chain is a study of OX40 agonist ivuxolimab in advanced cancers. At the level of the study: People who had prior anti-PD-1, anti-PD-L1 or anti-CTLA-4 therapy could take part, and around 43% had some.

CDR1 is MGHRA, CDR2 YSYEKL, per germline. V lost 1 base, J lost 7 bases, and 19 bases stayed unmatched. This CDR3 region has 18 residues. Study-level points and caveats: The study found that CD8+ T cells averaged more expanded clones than CD4+. Individuals who were partial responders at 0.1-3.0 mg/kg had clonal expansion that ranked among the lowest. Which antigen the expanded peripheral T cells recognized is unknown.

This clone was detected once. No antigen is known for it. Profiled with immunoSEQ multiplex PCR; TCRdb holds only in-frame clones, not every one. The sample records about 82,000 clones, roughly 90% being singletons. The sequences come from CD4+ or CD8+ T cells sorted from blood, collected in a trial of the OX40 agonist ivuxolimab. This clonotype originated in an adult with an advanced solid tumor such as melanoma, head and neck, liver or kidney cancer. The rearrangement links TRBV4-1 to TRBJ2-7; 7 positions match TRBD1. The CDR3: CASSQAPESGTVPGEQYF. The CDR3 coding sequence is TGCGCCAGCAGCCAAGCCCCAGAGTCCGGGACAGTCCCAGGAGAGCAGTACTTC.